This T cell receptor (beta chain) stems from a study of cytomegalovirus exposure and HLA in healthy donors. On the study more broadly: It was reported in a later analysis that the same platform had been used for the 120 or so validation repertoires as for the approximately 700 first-cohort repertoires. Study-level findings and limits: Listed as cytomegalovirus-associated were over 150 TCR beta chains.

TCRdb's copy holds only in-frame clones and misses some; the assay was immunoSEQ multiplex PCR. The sample shows hundreds of thousands of clones, 70% to 90% of them seen only once. Comment on this clone: Its specificity is unknown.

Germline lookup yields CDR1 SGHRS and CDR2 YFSETQ. V lost 4 bases to trimming and J lost 2 bases, with 19 bases between them. This CDR3 has 16 residues. The donors were in the approximately 120-subject validation cohort, distinct from the approximately 730-subject first cohort. Sequenced input: PBMCs. V and J are TRBV5-1 and TRBJ2-7; TRBD2 is a possible D gene (6 bases). This receptor was identified in a young woman in good health and CMV-seropositive. The CDR3 DNA sequence: TGCGCCAGCAGCCCAGGGTCAGCGGGTTCTCCCTACGAGCAGTACTTC. Residues: CASSPGSAGSPYEQYF.